These 13 T cell receptor beta chains were sequenced from one sample in a study of breast tumors, draining lymph nodes, adjacent tissues. Samples came from axillary lymph nodes draining the breast cancer. MiXCR, run by TCRdb on the multiplex PCR reads, gives a single entry per CDR3 protein. The sample has about 100,000 distinct CDR3 sequences, 21% seen once. Sequenced: axillary lymph node tissue. These receptors came from a female donor with breast cancer. Some clones in this sample may be carry-over from other donors' samples.

As concerns this clonotype: A much larger clone lies a single base off, so this may be a read error. The chain has TRBV2 and TRBJ2-7; D remains unclear. CDR1 and CDR2 (germline): SNHLY, FYNNEI. The CDR3 covers 11 residues. V was cut by 7 bases and J by 6 bases, with 10 bases left in between. The CDR3: CASKSYCEQYF. The CDR3 nucleotides are TGTGCCAGCAAATCATACTGCGAGCAGTACTTC.

This clonotype showed up just once. CDR3 in DNA: TGTGCCAGCGGACAGGGGAGTACTGGGGCCAACGTCCTGACTTTC. It translates to CASGQGSTGANVLTF. The rearrangement uses TRBV5-4 and TRBJ2-6; the match to TRBD1 covers 9 bases. In germline, CDR1 is SGHNT, CDR2 YYREEE (reference sequence). The V gene end was trimmed by 7 bases and the J gene end by 2 bases; junction bases not matched to a gene: 4. The CDR3 loop spans 15 amino acids.

This clonotype was detected a few times. This chain uses TRBV3-1 with TRBJ2-3; D could derive from TRBD1 or TRBD2 (5 bases each). V was clipped by 8 bases and J by 8 bases, with 23 bases between them. Germline V CDR1 and CDR2: LGHDT, YNNKEL (reference sequence). The CDR3 length is 15 residues. DNA for the CDR3: TGTGCCAGCTCCCTTTACGGGGCGAATACCGGTACGCAGTATTTT. Translation: CASSLYGANTGTQYF.

This clonotype was counted ten times or more. This chain connects TRBV27 to TRBJ2-7, with 8 bases lining up with TRBD1. The CDR3 loop spans 13 amino acids. Trimming cost V 7 bases and J 2 bases; bases outside gene matches: 4. Germline CDR1 reads MNHEY; CDR2 reads SMNVEV (reference sequence). CDR3 sequence (DNA): TGTGCCAGCATGGACAGGGACGCCTACGAGCAGTACTTC. Translation: CASMDRDAYEQYF.

This clonotype was seen repeatedly, ten times or more. The genes are TRBV9 and TRBJ2-1, with 8 nucleotides matching TRBD2. The J segment lost 2 bases and the V segment lost 0 bases, leaving 7 bases of the junction unmatched. The CDR3 is made up of 17 amino acids. Germline V gives CDR1 SGDLS, CDR2 YYNGEE. Written as DNA, the CDR3 is TGTGCCAGCAGCGTAGCTACAGGAGCGGGGGCCTACAATGAGCAGTTCTTC. Translating it yields CASSVATGAGAYNEQFF.

Many counts were recorded for this clonotype. The chain has TRBV19 and TRBJ2-1; D might be TRBD1 (5 bases). V lost 2 bases and J 3 bases, leaving 14 bases between the germline ends. There are 16 residues in the CDR3. Per the germline V gene, CDR1 is LNHDA and CDR2 is SQIVND (reference sequence). CDR3 bases: TGTGCCAGTAGTATATCTTCCAGGGTCCTCTACAATGAGCAGTTCTTC. Its protein is CASSISSRVLYNEQFF.

Ten or more counts support this clonotype. The V and J genes are TRBV11-2 and TRBJ2-1, with 13 bases that match TRBD2. Germline V gene data show CDR1 as SGHAT and CDR2 as FQNNGV. This CDR3 spans 17 amino acids. J was trimmed by 5 bases and V by 5 bases; bases with no gene match: 9. CDR3: CASSTRLAGGGNNEQFF. The CDR3 coding sequence is TGTGCCAGCAGCACGCGACTAGCGGGAGGTGGGAACAATGAGCAGTTCTTC.

This clonotype has ten or more counts. This chain links TRBV11-2 with TRBJ1-6; possibly TRBD1 for D (6 bases). CDR1 is SGHAT and CDR2 is FQNNGV in the germline V gene. V was trimmed by 5 bases and J by 5 bases, leaving 13 bases between them. This CDR3 has 15 amino acids. The CDR3: CASSAGRGHNSPLHF. Written as DNA, the CDR3 is TGTGCCAGCAGCGCCGGCAGGGGACATAATTCACCCCTCCACTTT. Complete variable domain (other parts from reference TRBV11-2 and TRBJ1-6): EAGVAQSPRYKIIEKRQSVAFWCNPISGHATLYWYQQILGQGPKLLIQFQNNGVVDDSQLPKDRFSAERLKGVDSTLKIQPAKLEDSAVYLCASSAGRGHNSPLHFGNGTRLTVT.

This clonotype was detected many times. The chain links TRBV4-2 to TRBJ2-7, with D perhaps matching TRBD1 or TRBD2 (6 bases each). V was cut by 3 bases and J by 3 bases, with 15 bases left in between. CDR3 length equals 15 residues. In germline, CDR1 is LGHNA, CDR2 YNFKEQ. The CDR3 loop reads CASSQGLGGGYEQYF. DNA for the CDR3: TGTGCCAGCAGCCAGGGTCTTGGAGGGGGCTACGAGCAGTACTTC.

This clonotype was detected many times. CDR3 in amino acids: CSARDRSGRNTYEQYF. CDR3 DNA: TGCAGTGCTAGAGATCGTAGCGGGAGGAATACCTACGAGCAGTACTTC. The rearrangement joins TRBV20-1 to TRBJ2-7, with 10 nucleotides matching TRBD2. Looked up from germline, CDR1 is DFQATT and CDR2 is SNEGSKA (reference sequence). The CDR3 sequence is 16 residues long. The V segment lost 0 bases and the J segment 2 bases; nucleotides outside the gene matches: 7.

V usage is TRBV28 and J usage is TRBJ1-2, with TRBD1 identical over 7 bases. J gave up 7 bases and V 5 bases, and 4 bases lay outside the gene matches. The germline V gene encodes CDR1 MDHEN and CDR2 SYDVKM. The CDR3 runs 12 residues. CDR3 in amino acids: CASSRNRGGYTF. The CDR3 DNA reads as TGTGCCAGCAGTAGAAACAGGGGTGGCTACACCTTC.

This clonotype has at least ten counts. The J gene is TRBJ2-3, the V gene TRBV5-1; 9 bases agree with TRBD1. This CDR3 region has 16 residues. Germline CDR1 is SGHRS and CDR2 is YFSETQ. V was clipped by 3 bases and J by 6 bases; unmatched bases: 11. CDR3 amino acids: CASSSGQGKLWDTQYF. CDR3 sequence (DNA): TGCGCCAGCAGCTCGGGACAGGGAAAACTATGGGATACGCAGTATTTT.

This clonotype was detected ten times or more. The chain employs TRBV5-1 and TRBJ1-2; no reliable D call. This CDR3 has 15 residues. Germline loops: CDR1 SGHRS, CDR2 YFSETQ. The ends were cut back, 0 bases at V and 4 bases at J, with 13 bases in the middle. In DNA form, the CDR3 reads TGCGCCAGCAGCTTGGTGGGCAGTGAGGGCTATGGCTACACCTTC. Translation gives CASSLVGSEGYGYTF.